Listed here is a single T cell receptor (beta chain). The data stem from a study of shared clonotypes between healthy human individuals. The protocol was immunoSEQ multiplex PCR, while the TCRdb copy is restricted to in-frame clones and leaves out a portion. In the table there are some 1 million clones, roughly 80% of which are singletons. A CD45RA-negative memory subset and a CD45RA+ naive subset were separated from the CD4+ cells. V dropped 2 bases and J dropped 0 bases, with 8 bases sitting between them. Per the germline V gene, CDR1 is GTSNPN and CDR2 is SVGIG (reference sequence). The CDR3 has 13 amino acids.

The receptor's source is a man aged 18 to 30 in good health. Sequencing used memory CD4+ T cells sorted from blood. Subset indicated: CD45RA-negative fraction. The chain joins TRBV30 to TRBJ2-7, with D unclear. The CDR3, as DNA: TGTGCCTGGAGTCGCGACAACTCCTACGAGCAGTACTTC. It is translated as CAWSRDNSYEQYF.